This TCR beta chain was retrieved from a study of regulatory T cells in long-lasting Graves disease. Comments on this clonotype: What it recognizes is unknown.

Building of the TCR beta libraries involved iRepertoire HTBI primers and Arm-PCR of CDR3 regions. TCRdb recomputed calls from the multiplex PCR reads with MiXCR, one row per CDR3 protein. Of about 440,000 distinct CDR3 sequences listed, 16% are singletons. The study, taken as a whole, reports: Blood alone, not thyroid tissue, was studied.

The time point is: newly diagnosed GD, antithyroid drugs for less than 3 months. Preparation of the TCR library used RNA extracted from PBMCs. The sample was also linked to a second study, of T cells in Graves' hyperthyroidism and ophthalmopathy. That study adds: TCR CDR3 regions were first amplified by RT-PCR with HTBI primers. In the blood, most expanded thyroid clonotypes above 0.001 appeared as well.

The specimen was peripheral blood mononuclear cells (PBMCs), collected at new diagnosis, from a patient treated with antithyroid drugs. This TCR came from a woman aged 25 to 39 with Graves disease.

The CDR3 loop reads CASSLGRGENSPLHF. Written as DNA, the CDR3 is TGTGCCAGCAGCTTAGGTCGGGGGGAAAATTCACCCCTCCACTTT. This chain uses TRBV11-2 with TRBJ1-6; D might be TRBD1 (5 bases). The CDR3 has 15 amino acids. Trimming stripped 1 base from V and 7 bases from J, with 11 bases between. CDR1 is SGHAT, CDR2 FQNNGV, per germline.